Presented here are 19 T cell receptor beta chains from one specimen sequenced in a study of cytomegalovirus exposure and HLA in healthy donors (dated by TCRdb to 2016 to 2017). Libraries were made using the immunoSEQ multiplex PCR assay. For the multiplex PCR, a mixture combining 60 forward primers for TCR Vbeta segments and 13 reverse primers for TCR Jbeta segments was used. TCRdb limited this immuneACCESS table to in-frame rearrangements with V and J called. A share of clones is missing; checked studies link under half to unresolved V genes, and the rest is unexplained. The sample yields tens of thousands of clones; 80% to 90% were counted once. 2.5% to 3% of the sample is in the top ten clones. The sample taken for sequencing was PBMCs. These TCRs come from a woman younger than 45 in good health and CMV-seronegative.

This clone has a single count. The chain couples TRBV27 to TRBJ1-5; perhaps TRBD1 as D (6 bases). The germline V gene encodes CDR1 MNHEY and CDR2 SMNVEV (reference sequence). This CDR3 contains 16 residues. Trimming cost V 4 bases and J 0 bases, with 13 bases left between them. CDR3 nucleotides: TGTGCCAGCAGTTCCGACAGGACTTATAGCAATCAGCCCCAGCATTTT. This sequence encodes CASSSDRTYSNQPQHF.

The chain has TRBV7-2 and TRBJ2-2, with 11 bases lining up with TRBD2. Germline loops: CDR1 SGHTA, CDR2 FQGNSA. Trimming cost V 2 bases and J 6 bases; bases outside gene matches: 2. The CDR3 consists of 15 residues. Here the CDR3 DNA reads TGTGCCAGCAGCTTACCTAGCGGGGGGTCCGGGGAGCTGTTTTTT. Translated: CASSLPSGGSGELFF.

The rearrangement joins TRBV19 to TRBJ1-6, with D maybe TRBD1 (5 bases). The germline V gene encodes CDR1 LNHDA and CDR2 SQIVND (reference sequence). Between the trimmed V and J ends, which lost 10 bases and 5 bases, there was a span of 12 bases. The CDR3 length is 13 residues. CDR3 loop: CATAGRDNSPLHF. The CDR3, as DNA: TGTGCCACCGCGGGACGGGATAATTCACCCCTCCACTTT.

The V gene is TRBV6-5, the J gene TRBJ2-3, with 8 bases aligning to TRBD1. V trimming: 2 bases; J trimming: 6 bases; junction bases outside the gene matches: 7. The CDR3 length is 15 residues. Germline V gives CDR1 MNHEY, CDR2 SVGAGI. The CDR3 DNA reads as TGTGCCAGCAGTTACGGTCTCTCAGGGGGCGATACGCAGTATTTT. Its protein product is CASSYGLSGGDTQYF.

The CDR3 nucleotides are TGCGCCAGCAGCTTGTCCCAAAGCGGGATTCCCTACGAGCAGTACTTC. This gives the protein CASSLSQSGIPYEQYF. The chain couples TRBV5-1 to TRBJ2-7, with TRBD2 identical over 7 bases. The CDR3 covers 16 residues. Trimming cost V 1 base and J 2 bases; bases outside gene matches: 9. Germline lookup yields CDR1 SGHRS and CDR2 YFSETQ.

This chain connects TRBV11-3 to TRBJ2-7, with 12 bases lining up with TRBD2. V dropped 5 bases and J dropped 7; count of bases not matched to a gene: 6. This CDR3 contains 14 residues. The germline V gene encodes CDR1 SGHNT and CDR2 YENEEA. The DNA of the CDR3 is TGTGCCAGCAGCCGGACTAGCGGGGCGCCTGAGCAGTACTTC. Residues: CASSRTSGAPEQYF.

This clone was picked up one time. V gene TRBV4-3 combines with J gene TRBJ1-3, with TRBD1 as a possible D gene (6 bases). The CDR3 sequence is 16 residues long. V was cut by 0 bases and J by 4 bases, with 13 bases left in between. Germline values: CDR1 LGHNA, CDR2 YSLEER. CDR3: CASSQDRSGAGNTIYF. The CDR3 DNA is TGCGCCAGCAGCCAAGATCGGTCAGGGGCGGGAAACACCATATATTTT.

A few counts support this clone. V usage is TRBV5-1 and J usage is TRBJ2-5, with 8 bases fitting TRBD2. This CDR3 has 16 residues. The V gene end was trimmed by 4 bases and the J gene end by 2 bases; junction bases not matched to a gene: 10. Germline V CDR1 and CDR2: SGHRS, YFSETQ. CDR3 sequence: CASSPRGAGAQETQYF. The CDR3 coding sequence is TGCGCCAGCAGCCCTCGAGGAGCGGGGGCACAAGAGACCCAGTACTTC.

The J gene is TRBJ1-5, the V gene TRBV7-6, with a weak D call TRBD1 (6 bases). Trimming pared 6 bases from V and 6 bases from J, leaving 21 bases between. CDR3 length: 16 residues. In germline, CDR1 is SGHVS, CDR2 FNYEAQ. This chain's CDR3 is CASSSPRQAGLQPQHF. CDR3 bases: TGTGCCAGCAGTTCCCCCAGACAGGCAGGCCTTCAGCCCCAGCATTTT.

The rearrangement links TRBV19 to TRBJ2-3, with 7 bases identical to TRBD1. Trimming removed 4 bases from V and 2 bases from J; junction bases left unmatched: 12. Germline lookup yields CDR1 LNHDA and CDR2 SQIVND (reference sequence). The CDR3 loop spans 17 amino acids. CDR3 in DNA: TGTGCCAGTAGTACCCTCGTCGGGACAGACTACACAGATACGCAGTATTTT. It is translated as CASSTLVGTDYTDTQYF.

This sequence joins TRBV7-6 and TRBJ2-2; D unclear. Looked up from germline, CDR1 is SGHVS and CDR2 is FNYEAQ. The CDR3 is 16 residues long. V was cut by 6 bases and J by 0 bases, with 14 bases left in between. The CDR3 loop reads CASRPTEYTNTGELFF. As DNA, the CDR3 is TGTGCCAGCAGACCGACTGAATATACGAACACCGGGGAGCTGTTTTTT. Drawing the rest from reference TRBV7-6 and TRBJ2-2, the complete variable domain is GAGVSQSPRYKVTKRGQDVALRCDPISGHVSLYWYRQALGQGPEFLTYFNYEAQQDKSGLPNDRFSAERPEGSISTLTIQRTEQRDSAMYRCASRPTEYTNTGELFFGEGSRLTVL.

This chain links TRBV2 with TRBJ1-5; D is unresolved. The CDR3 has 13 residues. V shed 4 bases and J shed 6 bases, with 10 bases lying between them. Germline V gene sequence: CDR1 SNHLY, CDR2 FYNNEI. The CDR3 here is CASSVSAVQPQHF. CDR3 nucleotide sequence: TGTGCCAGCAGTGTGTCCGCGGTTCAGCCCCAGCATTTT.

The V gene is TRBV6-5, the J gene TRBJ2-2, with TRBD1 matching 9 bases. This CDR3 contains 15 residues. CDR1 MNHEY and CDR2 SVGAGI come from the germline V gene. Germline trimming cut 3 bases from V and 4 bases from J; bases unmatched to any gene: 3. As DNA, the CDR3 is TGTGCCAGCAGTTATGGGACAGGGATCACCGGGGAGCTGTTTTTT. Translation: CASSYGTGITGELFF.

Only one count was recorded for this clone. This sequence joins TRBV5-8 and TRBJ1-1, with 8 positions matching TRBD1. The CDR3 runs 13 residues. CDR1 is SGHTS and CDR2 is YDEGEE in the germline V gene. V shed 4 bases, J shed 5 bases, and the junction held 4 bases outside the gene matches. CDR3 sequence (DNA): TGTGCCAGCAGCCTCCAGGGGGCGACTGAAGCTTTCTTT. Translated: CASSLQGATEAFF.

The DNA for the CDR3 is TGTGCCAGTAGTGCGGGGGTCCCCTGGTTTAGTGGCTACACCTTC. It translates to CASSAGVPWFSGYTF. The chain carries TRBV19 and TRBJ1-2; the D gene is possibly TRBD1 (5 bases). Looked up from germline, CDR1 is LNHDA and CDR2 is SQIVND (reference sequence). This CDR3 spans 15 amino acids. The ends were cut back, 5 bases at V and 7 bases at J, with 20 bases in the middle.

CDR3 coding DNA: TGTGCCAGCAGGACTAGCGGGGGTGCCACAGATACGCAGTATTTT. Translating gives CASRTSGGATDTQYF. The rearrangement links TRBV6-5 to TRBJ2-3; 12 bases align to TRBD2. Germline V gives CDR1 MNHEY, CDR2 SVGAGI. The CDR3 extends over 15 amino acids. Trimming at V came to 6 bases and at J to 2 bases, leaving 3 bases not matched to a gene.

This chain connects TRBV5-1 to TRBJ2-6; D call uncertain. The CDR3 has 16 amino acids. CDR1 and CDR2 (germline): SGHRS, YFSETQ. V lost 0 bases, J lost 0 bases, and 7 bases lay in between. CDR3 bases: TGCGCCAGCAGCTTGGGGTATAGCTCTGGGGCCAACGTCCTGACTTTC. The encoded protein is CASSLGYSSGANVLTF. Full variable domain (missing parts from reference TRBV5-1 and TRBJ2-6): KAGVTQTPRYLIKTRGQQVTLSCSPISGHRSVSWYQQTPGQGLQFLFEYFSETQRNKGNFPGRFSGRQFSNSRSEMNVSTLELGDSALYLCASSLGYSSGANVLTFGAGSRLTVL.

J is TRBJ2-1 and V is TRBV5-1; D unresolved. Germline V lookup: CDR1 SGHRS, CDR2 YFSETQ. Trimming stripped 3 bases from V and 4 bases from J, with 2 bases between. This CDR3 has 11 amino acids. The CDR3 nucleotides read TGCGCCAGCAGCTCTTACAATGAGCAGTTCTTC. Protein sequence: CASSSYNEQFF.

The V and J genes are TRBV19 and TRBJ1-5, with D unclear. Trimming shortened V by 7 bases and J by 5 bases, and 12 bases separated the two germline ends. The CDR3 contains 13 residues. Germline V gene lookup returns CDR1 LNHDA and CDR2 SQIVND (reference sequence). CDR3 sequence (DNA): TGTGCCAGTACTATGACACCCCATCAGCCCCAGCATTTT. It specifies CASTMTPHQPQHF. The full variable domain, its missing parts supplied by reference TRBV19 and TRBJ1-5, is DGGITQSPKYLFRKEGQNVTLSCEQNLNHDAMYWYRQDPGQGLRLIYYSQIVNDFQKGDIAEGYSVSREKKESFPLTVTSAQKNPTAFYLCASTMTPHQPQHFGDGTRLSIL.